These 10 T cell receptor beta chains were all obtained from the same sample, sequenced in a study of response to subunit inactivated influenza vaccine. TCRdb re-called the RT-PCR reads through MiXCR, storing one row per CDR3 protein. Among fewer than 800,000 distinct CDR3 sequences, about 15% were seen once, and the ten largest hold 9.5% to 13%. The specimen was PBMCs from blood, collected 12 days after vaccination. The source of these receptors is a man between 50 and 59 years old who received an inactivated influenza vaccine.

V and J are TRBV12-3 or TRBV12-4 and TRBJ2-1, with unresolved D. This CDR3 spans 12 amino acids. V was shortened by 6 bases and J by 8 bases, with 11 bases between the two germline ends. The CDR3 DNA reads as TGTGCCAGCAGGTCGATCGGCCATGAGCAGTTCTTC. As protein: CASRSIGHEQFF.

The CDR3 spells CAISESATHNPYF. CDR3 nucleotides: TGTGCCATCAGTGAGTCGGCTACCCACAACCCGTATTTT. The chain links TRBV10-3 to TRBJ2-3; no reliable D call. Germline V CDR1 and CDR2: ENHRY, SYGVKD. CDR3 length: 13 amino acids. Trimming pared 0 bases from V and 14 bases from J, leaving 15 bases between.

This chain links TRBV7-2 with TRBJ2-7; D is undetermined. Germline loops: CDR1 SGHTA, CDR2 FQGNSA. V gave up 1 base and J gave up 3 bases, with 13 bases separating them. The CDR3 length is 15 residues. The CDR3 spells CASSLDGHISYEQYF. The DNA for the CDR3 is TGTGCCAGCAGCTTAGATGGGCACATCAGCTACGAGCAGTACTTC.

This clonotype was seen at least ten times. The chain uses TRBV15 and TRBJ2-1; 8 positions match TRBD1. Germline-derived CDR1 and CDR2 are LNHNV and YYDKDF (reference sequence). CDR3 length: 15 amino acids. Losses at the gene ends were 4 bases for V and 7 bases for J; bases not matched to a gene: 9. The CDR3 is CATSNDRGLGNEQFF. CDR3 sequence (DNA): TGTGCCACCAGCAACGACAGGGGCCTGGGGAATGAGCAGTTCTTC. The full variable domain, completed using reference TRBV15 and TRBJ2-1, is DAMVIQNPRYQVTQFGKPVTLSCSQTLNHNVMYWYQQKSSQAPKLLFHYYDKDFNNEADTPDNFQSRRPNTSFCFLDIRSPGLGDTAMYLCATSNDRGLGNEQFFGPGTRLTVL.

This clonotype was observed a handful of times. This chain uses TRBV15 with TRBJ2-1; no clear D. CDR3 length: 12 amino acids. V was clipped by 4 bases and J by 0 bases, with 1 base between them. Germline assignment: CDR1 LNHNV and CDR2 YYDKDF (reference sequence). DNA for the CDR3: TGTGCCACCAGCACCTCCTACAATGAGCAGTTCTTC. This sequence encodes CATSTSYNEQFF.

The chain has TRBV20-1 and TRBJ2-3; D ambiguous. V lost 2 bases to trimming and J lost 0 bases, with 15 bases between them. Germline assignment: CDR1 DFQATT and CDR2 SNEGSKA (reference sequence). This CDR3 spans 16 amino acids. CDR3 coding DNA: TGCAGTGCTAGAAAGACCGGCAGAAAAAGCACAGATACGCAGTATTTT. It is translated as CSARKTGRKSTDTQYF.

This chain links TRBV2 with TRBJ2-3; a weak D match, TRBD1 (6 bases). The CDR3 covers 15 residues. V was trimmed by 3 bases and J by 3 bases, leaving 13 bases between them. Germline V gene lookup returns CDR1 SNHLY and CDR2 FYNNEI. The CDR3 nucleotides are TGTGCCAGCAGTGAGTGGGGGCGGTGGACAGATACGCAGTATTTT. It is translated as CASSEWGRWTDTQYF.

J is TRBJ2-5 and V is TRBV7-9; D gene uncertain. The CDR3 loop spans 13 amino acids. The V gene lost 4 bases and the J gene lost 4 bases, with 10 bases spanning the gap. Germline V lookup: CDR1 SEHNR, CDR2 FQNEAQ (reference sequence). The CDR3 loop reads CASSSSQLETQYF. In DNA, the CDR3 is TGTGCCAGCAGCTCATCACAGTTAGAGACCCAGTACTTC. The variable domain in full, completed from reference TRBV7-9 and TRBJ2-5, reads DTGVSQNPRHKITKRGQNVTFRCDPISEHNRLYWYRQTLGQGPEFLTYFQNEAQLEKSRLLSDRFSAERPKGSFSTLEIQRTEQGDSAMYLCASSSSQLETQYFGPGTRLLVL.

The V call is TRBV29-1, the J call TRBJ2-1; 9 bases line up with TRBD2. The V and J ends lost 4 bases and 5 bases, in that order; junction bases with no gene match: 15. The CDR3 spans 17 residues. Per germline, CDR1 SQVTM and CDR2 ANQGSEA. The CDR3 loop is CSVGFGGGAIQNNEQFF. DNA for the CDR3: TGCAGCGTTGGATTCGGCGGGGGGGCGATACAAAACAATGAGCAGTTCTTC.

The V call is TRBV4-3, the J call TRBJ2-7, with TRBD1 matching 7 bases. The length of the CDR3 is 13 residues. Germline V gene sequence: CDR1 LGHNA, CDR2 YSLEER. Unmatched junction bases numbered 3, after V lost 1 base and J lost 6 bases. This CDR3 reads CASSQVTGTEQYF. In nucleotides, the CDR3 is TGCGCCAGCAGCCAAGTGACAGGGACCGAGCAGTACTTC.